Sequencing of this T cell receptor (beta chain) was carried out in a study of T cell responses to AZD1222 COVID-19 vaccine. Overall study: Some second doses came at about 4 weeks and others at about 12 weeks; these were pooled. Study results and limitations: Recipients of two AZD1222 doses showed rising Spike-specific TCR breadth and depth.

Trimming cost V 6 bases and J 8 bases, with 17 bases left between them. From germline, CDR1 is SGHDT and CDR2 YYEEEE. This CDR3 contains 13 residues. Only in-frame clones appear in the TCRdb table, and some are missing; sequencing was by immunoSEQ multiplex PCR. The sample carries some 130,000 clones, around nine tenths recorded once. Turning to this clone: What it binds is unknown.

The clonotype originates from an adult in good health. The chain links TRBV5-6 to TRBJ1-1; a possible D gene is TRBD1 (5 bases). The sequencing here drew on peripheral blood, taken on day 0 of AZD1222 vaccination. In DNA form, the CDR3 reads TGTGCCAGCAACGGTCGGGGCAAGGGGGAAGCTTTCTTT. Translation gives CASNGRGKGEAFF.